This TCR beta chain was sequenced in a study of OX40 agonist ivuxolimab in advanced cancers. Measured with immunoSEQ multiplex PCR; TCRdb has only the in-frame clones, and not every one. The sample lists approximately 84,000 clones, 85% to 90% occurring once. Sampled blood was obtained at baseline, cycle 4 day 1, and cycle 7 day 1. V was pared by 1 base and J by 1 base, with 16 bases between. The CDR3 sequence is 16 residues long. From germline, CDR1 is GTSNPN and CDR2 SVGIG (reference sequence). This specimen consisted of CD4+ or CD8+ T cells sorted from blood, obtained in a trial of the OX40 agonist ivuxolimab. The V and J genes are TRBV30 and TRBJ1-1; D uncertain. This receptor was identified in an adult with an advanced solid tumor such as melanoma, head and neck, liver or kidney cancer. The CDR3 DNA follows: TGTGCCTGGAGTGACACGAGAAAAATTAGGAACACTGAAGCTTTCTTT. The encoded protein is CAWSDTRKIRNTEAFF.